A single sample is the source of the 14 T cell receptor beta chains below, sequenced in a study of cytomegalovirus exposure and HLA in healthy donors. Primers for the PCR totalled 60 Vbeta and 13 Jbeta. Using immunoSEQ multiplex PCR, the repertoire was profiled, and TCRdb retains in-frame clones only, with some absent. The sample has tens of thousands of clones, and its top ten clones hold over 2%. Material for sequencing was PBMCs. These receptors all come from a woman under 30 in good health and CMV-seronegative.

This chain uses TRBV18 with TRBJ1-6; D gene ambiguous. CDR3 length: 15 amino acids. Per germline, CDR1 KGHSH and CDR2 LQKENI. V shed 6 bases and J shed 7 bases, with 16 bases lying between them. The CDR3 loop is CASSSLDEVNSPLHF. The CDR3 DNA sequence: TGTGCCAGCTCTTCCCTGGATGAGGTCAATTCACCCCTCCACTTT.

The chain recombines TRBV7-9 with TRBJ2-7; a possible D gene is TRBD2 (5 bases). Germline assignment: CDR1 SEHNR and CDR2 FQNEAQ (reference sequence). The CDR3 loop spans 14 amino acids. V lost 5 bases and J 4 bases, leaving 15 bases between the germline ends. The chain's CDR3 is CASSPPGRLYEQYF. The CDR3 DNA follows: TGTGCCAGCAGCCCCCCAGGCAGACTATACGAGCAGTACTTC.

This chain connects TRBV5-1 to TRBJ2-5, with 8 bases fitting TRBD1. The CDR3 loop spans 16 amino acids. Germline CDR1 is SGHRS and CDR2 is YFSETQ. The J segment lost 4 bases and the V segment lost 2 bases, leaving 10 bases of the junction unmatched. Written as DNA, the CDR3 is TGCGCCAGCAGCTTCGGACAGGGAGGCCCAAGAGAGACCCAGTACTTC. Protein: CASSFGQGGPRETQYF.

The rearrangement uses TRBV28 and TRBJ1-1; 8 bases are shared with TRBD1. J gave up 1 base and V 3 bases, and 4 bases lay outside the gene matches. Per germline, CDR1 MDHEN and CDR2 SYDVKM. The CDR3 totals 15 residues. Here the CDR3 DNA reads TGTGCCAGCAGTTTTATTGACAGGGGGAACACTGAAGCTTTCTTT. It specifies CASSFIDRGNTEAFF. The full variable domain, with the rest looked up from reference TRBV28 and TRBJ1-1, is DVKVTQSSRYLVKRTGEKVFLECVQDMDHENMFWYRQDPGLGLRLIYFSYDVKMKEKGDIPEGYSVSREKKERFSLILESASTNQTSMYLCASSFIDRGNTEAFFGQGTRLTVV.

V gene TRBV6-5 combines with J gene TRBJ2-7; TRBD1 is a possible D gene (6 bases). Trimming removed 4 bases at V and 6 bases at J, with 16 bases between. Per the germline V gene, CDR1 is MNHEY and CDR2 is SVGAGI. The CDR3 spans 14 residues. Written as DNA, the CDR3 is TGTGCCAGCAGTTTCTTACAGGGATCGGGCGAGCAGTACTTC. Translating gives CASSFLQGSGEQYF.

V is TRBV10-3 and J is TRBJ1-6; 9 nucleotides match TRBD1. This CDR3 contains 15 residues. Unmatched junction bases numbered 7, after V lost 6 bases and J lost 7 bases. Germline V gene data show CDR1 as ENHRY and CDR2 as SYGVKD. CDR3 region: CAISQQGARNSPLHF. The DNA for the CDR3 is TGTGCCATCAGCCAACAGGGGGCAAGGAATTCACCCCTCCACTTT.

The chain has TRBV2 and TRBJ1-5; 8 bases line up with TRBD1. The germline V gene has CDR1 SNHLY and CDR2 FYNNEI. The CDR3 extends over 13 amino acids. Unmatched junction bases numbered 8, after V lost 10 bases and J lost 6 bases. The CDR3 DNA reads as TGTGCCACCAACCAGGGGGCATCTCAGCCCCAGCATTTT. It encodes CATNQGASQPQHF.

This chain uses TRBV27 with TRBJ1-2; tentative D call: TRBD1 (6 bases). Germline V gene lookup returns CDR1 MNHEY and CDR2 SMNVEV (reference sequence). The length of the CDR3 is 14 residues. Trimming took 2 bases from V and 6 from J, leaving 13 bases between them. CDR3 DNA: TGTGCCAGCAGTTTAATGGGCAGGGGAAATGGCTACACCTTC. It encodes CASSLMGRGNGYTF.

The chain carries TRBV27 and TRBJ2-7, with a weak D call TRBD1 (6 bases). This CDR3 spans 15 amino acids. V gave up 3 bases and J gave up 0 bases, with 12 bases separating them. Germline values: CDR1 MNHEY, CDR2 SMNVEV (reference sequence). CDR3 loop: CASSFLGATSYEQYF. In nucleotides, the CDR3 is TGTGCCAGCAGTTTCCTGGGGGCTACCTCCTACGAGCAGTACTTC.

The V gene is TRBV5-1, the J gene TRBJ2-7; TRBD1 agrees at 9 bases. Germline loops: CDR1 SGHRS, CDR2 YFSETQ. The CDR3 loop spans 14 amino acids. J gave up 4 bases and V 7 bases, and 9 bases lay outside the gene matches. CDR3 nucleotide sequence: TGCGCCAGCGGACAACAGGGGGCGCAGTACGAGCAGTACTTC. This encodes CASGQQGAQYEQYF.

The genes are TRBV6-4 and TRBJ2-2; 7 bases agree with TRBD2. This CDR3 spans 14 amino acids. V lost 6 bases, J lost 4 bases, and 5 bases stayed unmatched. Per the germline V gene, CDR1 is MRHNA and CDR2 is SNTAGT. The CDR3 here is CASSTSGTTGELFF. DNA for the CDR3: TGTGCCAGCAGCACCAGCGGGACCACCGGGGAGCTGTTTTTT.

This chain joins TRBV19 and TRBJ1-1; D not certain. The CDR3 sequence is 13 residues long. Germline V gene sequence: CDR1 LNHDA, CDR2 SQIVND (reference sequence). The V gene lost 5 bases and the J gene lost 4 bases, with 11 bases spanning the gap. The CDR3 loop is CASSGALSTEAFF. CDR3 nucleotides: TGTGCCAGTAGTGGAGCCTTGAGCACTGAAGCTTTCTTT.

This sequence joins TRBV5-1 and TRBJ2-7; 8 positions match TRBD1. Germline V gene sequence: CDR1 SGHRS, CDR2 YFSETQ. V trimming: 4 bases; J trimming: 3 bases; junction bases outside the gene matches: 3. CDR3 length: 13 amino acids. The CDR3 nucleotides are TGCGCCAGCAGCGATACAGGGGGCTACGAGCAGTACTTC. This encodes CASSDTGGYEQYF.

The chain is built from TRBV6-1 and TRBJ2-7; D is possibly TRBD1 (6 bases). The CDR3 is 14 amino acids. The germline gives CDR1 MNHNS, CDR2 SASEGT. Trimming shortened V by 2 bases and J by 1 base, and 9 bases separated the two germline ends. The CDR3 DNA reads TGTGCCAGCAGTGAATTAGGGGGATCCTACGAGCAGTACTTC. It yields the protein CASSELGGSYEQYF.